This T cell receptor beta chain was obtained from a study of T cells after yellow fever vaccination. Study-level background: Four memory subsets, EM, EMRA, CM and Tscm, were sorted by CD3, CD45RA, CCR7, CD95. It was SMART-Seq v4 Ultra Low Input that prepared the fractions with low cell numbers.

In its sample, this clonotype was seen many times. Per the germline V gene, CDR1 is DFQATT and CDR2 is SNEGSKA (reference sequence). Trimming pared 4 bases from V and 2 bases from J, leaving 11 bases between. The CDR3 sequence is 14 residues long. Study findings and constraints: Shared CD4/CD8 clonotypes were a small share, likely from convergent recombination. Clones from primary vaccination mostly reappeared after the booster (over 95% CD4, approximately 86% CD8).

TCRdb analysed the 5' RACE reads with MiXCR anew, one entry per CDR3 protein. The sample has 46,000 or so distinct CDR3 sequences; around 6.4% are singletons. V gene TRBV20-1 combines with J gene TRBJ2-2; D ambiguous. This specimen consisted of PBMCs, either bulk or a sorted T-cell subset (CD4+, CD8+, memory, or dextramer-sorted; not recorded which), obtained 45 days after the yellow fever booster vaccination. This clonotype was sampled from a man between 25 and 39 years old who received the YFV17D yellow fever vaccine. The CDR3 DNA reads as TGCAGTGCTAAGCTCAGACGAAACACCGGGGAGCTGTTTTTT. Residues: CSAKLRRNTGELFF.